This TCR beta chain derives from a study of T cell changes during pregnancy in multiple sclerosis. Germline lookup yields CDR1 SGHRS and CDR2 YFSETQ. Trimming shortened V by 1 base and J by 0 bases, and 10 bases separated the two germline ends. This CDR3 is 15 amino acids long. Produced via immunoSEQ multiplex PCR; TCRdb's table is partial and in-frame only. Altogether approximately 40,000 clones are present, over 75% being singletons, with the ten largest covering 0.7%. The TCR originated in a female donor with multiple sclerosis, enrolled in a pregnancy study. The sample consisted of CD4+ T cells from peripheral blood mononuclear cells, taken before pregnancy. The chain has TRBV5-1 and TRBJ1-2, with D unresolved. CDR3 sequence: CASSLSPGSNYGYTF. The CDR3 DNA reads TGCGCCAGCAGCTTGAGCCCAGGATCTAACTATGGCTACACCTTC.